This T cell receptor (beta chain) originates from a study of T cell repertoires in aging, cancer and after chemotherapy. Study information: Donors were grouped into six age bands spanning 30 or younger through 70 or older.

TRB rearrangements spanning V, D and J were amplified using mixed TRB-A/B primers. TCRdb re-called the multiplex PCR reads with MiXCR, one entry per CDR3 protein. The sample consists of roughly 1,800 distinct CDR3 sequences, 55% to 60% of them appearing once. The V gene's germline CDR1 is LNHDA and CDR2 SQIVND (reference sequence). Trimming shortened V by 10 bases and J by 1 base, and 13 bases separated the two germline ends. CDR3 length equals 14 residues. Peripheral blood genomic DNA, not sorted cells or RNA, was the template. This clonotype was observed a handful of times. The source is a human donor with a blood cancer. The chain couples TRBV19 to TRBJ2-2; tentatively, D is TRBD2 (5 bases). Sequenced sample: blood. The CDR3 here is CATEAQLNTGELFF. For the CDR3, the DNA is TGTGCCACGGAGGCCCAGCTGAACACCGGGGAGCTGTTTTTT.